The 13 T cell receptor beta chains reported below all come from one sample, sequenced in a study of shared clonotypes between healthy human individuals. Assay used: immunoSEQ multiplex PCR; TCRdb lists only in-frame clones, some missing. The table includes hundreds of thousands of clones, roughly 70% detected once. The sample consisted of memory CD4+ T cells sorted from blood. As to subset: CD45RA-negative fraction. These receptors originate from a woman in her 30s in good health.

The chain couples TRBV5-1 to TRBJ1-2, with 7 nucleotides matching TRBD1. This CDR3 has 14 residues. CDR1 and CDR2 (germline): SGHRS, YFSETQ. V shed 4 bases, J shed 4 bases, and the junction held 7 bases outside the gene matches. The DNA of the CDR3 is TGCGCCAGCAGCCCGGGACAGAATATCTATGGCTACACCTTC. Translation: CASSPGQNIYGYTF.

The gene calls are TRBV20-1 and TRBJ1-1; D not resolved. Germline V gene sequence: CDR1 DFQATT, CDR2 SNEGSKA (reference sequence). Trimming took off 3 bases at V and 4 bases at J, with 3 bases between the two ends. The CDR3 has 10 amino acids. The CDR3: CSASFTEAFF. In nucleotides, the CDR3 is TGCAGTGCTAGCTTCACTGAAGCTTTCTTT.

V gene TRBV6-1 combines with J gene TRBJ1-1; D is perhaps TRBD1 (6 bases). The germline V and J ends were trimmed by 4 bases and 5 bases, with 20 bases remaining between them. The CDR3 sequence is 16 residues long. The germline CDR1 and CDR2 sequences are MNHNS and SASEGT. CDR3 sequence (DNA): TGTGCCAGCAGTGCCCGGGGGGGGGCCCCGGGGACTGAAGCTTTCTTT. Translation gives CASSARGGAPGTEAFF.

In this sample, this clone turned up many times. In DNA form, the CDR3 reads TGTGCCAGCAGGGGGGACAGCTTAAACACTGAAGCTTTCTTT. Translation gives CASRGDSLNTEAFF. The J gene is TRBJ1-1, the V gene TRBV6-1; 7 bases are shared with TRBD1. Trimming at V came to 6 bases and at J to 2 bases, leaving 6 bases not matched to a gene. Germline V lookup: CDR1 MNHNS, CDR2 SASEGT. This CDR3 region has 14 residues.

This clone has just one count. The chain combines TRBV12-5 with TRBJ2-2; TRBD2 matches at 7 bases. The germline gives CDR1 LGHNT, CDR2 FRNRAP. With 4 bases clipped from V and 1 base from J, the junction kept 6 bases outside the gene matches. This CDR3 spans 16 amino acids. CDR3 sequence: CASGWRASGNTGELFF. In DNA form, the CDR3 reads TGTGCTAGTGGTTGGAGGGCTAGCGGGAACACCGGGGAGCTGTTTTTT.

The chain has TRBV5-6 and TRBJ2-3, with 7 bases matching TRBD2. Looked up from germline, CDR1 is SGHDT and CDR2 is YYEEEE. V trimming: 3 bases; J trimming: 4 bases; junction bases outside the gene matches: 11. The CDR3 is 16 residues long. CDR3 loop: CASSSAGAAGADTQYF. DNA of the CDR3: TGTGCCAGCAGCTCGGCGGGAGCGGCGGGGGCAGATACGCAGTATTTT.

The rearrangement links TRBV5-1 to TRBJ2-3; 11 bases agree with TRBD2. V shed 4 bases, J shed 0 bases, and the junction held 10 bases outside the gene matches. The CDR3 contains 18 residues. Germline V lookup: CDR1 SGHRS, CDR2 YFSETQ. CDR3 amino acids: CASSPLMTSGTSTDTQYF. CDR3 DNA: TGCGCCAGCAGCCCCCTAATGACTAGCGGGACTAGCACAGATACGCAGTATTTT.

This rearrangement joins TRBV10-1 to TRBJ2-5, with D unclear. Germline V gene sequence: CDR1 WNHNN, CDR2 SYGVQD (reference sequence). Trimming took 4 bases from V and 4 from J, leaving 13 bases between them. The CDR3 totals 14 residues. CDR3 sequence: CASSVDLPGETQYF. The CDR3, as DNA: TGCGCCAGCAGTGTTGACCTCCCAGGAGAGACCCAGTACTTC.

The J gene is TRBJ1-4, the V gene TRBV7-9; no definite D call. The germline V gene encodes CDR1 SEHNR and CDR2 FQNEAQ (reference sequence). V was shortened by 2 bases and J by 0 bases, with 4 bases between the two germline ends. The CDR3 sequence is 14 residues long. DNA for the CDR3: TGTGCCAGCAGCTTAAGTGCAACTAATGAAAAACTGTTTTTT. Its protein is CASSLSATNEKLFF.

This clone has at least ten counts. This sample includes further DNA sequences coding for the same CDR3. This chain uses TRBV19 with TRBJ2-7, with TRBD1 matching 11 bases. Germline-derived CDR1 and CDR2 are LNHDA and SQIVND (reference sequence). The V segment lost 3 bases and the J segment 7 bases; nucleotides outside the gene matches: 11. CDR3 length: 16 residues. The chain's CDR3 is CASSIAAPGQGGEQYF. The CDR3 region has the DNA TGTGCCAGTAGTATCGCCGCCCCGGGACAGGGGGGAGAGCAGTACTTC.

Here the CDR3 reads CATDSYGYTF. The DNA of the CDR3 is TGTGCCACAGACTCTTATGGCTACACCTTC. V is TRBV7-9 and J is TRBJ1-2; D unclear. Germline loops: CDR1 SEHNR, CDR2 FQNEAQ (reference sequence). CDR3 length: 10 residues. V was pared by 10 bases and J by 5 bases, with 8 bases between.

V and J are TRBV19 and TRBJ1-2; D might be TRBD1 (5 bases). The CDR3 is 13 residues long. The ends were cut back, 7 bases at V and 4 bases at J, with 13 bases in the middle. CDR1 and CDR2 from the germline V gene are LNHDA and SQIVND (reference sequence). This CDR3 is CASIGTGTYGYTF. The DNA of the CDR3 is TGTGCCAGTATTGGGACGGGGACCTATGGCTACACCTTC.

This chain uses TRBV6-5 with TRBJ1-4, with TRBD1 as a possible D gene (5 bases). The CDR3 loop spans 16 amino acids. The germline V gene encodes CDR1 MNHEY and CDR2 SVGAGI. V was shortened by 0 bases and J by 7 bases, with 15 bases between the two germline ends. The CDR3 coding sequence is TGTGCCAGCAGTTACTCTGGGGGGTATCCCGTTGAAAAACTGTTTTTT. Its translation is CASSYSGGYPVEKLFF.